This T cell receptor (beta chain) is from a study of cytotoxic CD8 clonotypes in ibrutinib-treated CLL. Overall study: Across the patients, some ten were relapsed/refractory, about 14 treatment-naive and roughly 18 IGHV unmutated. Findings of the study overall: The times at which samples were taken varied between sustained-remission and progressing patients. With treatment, public clonotypes, which were uncommon, either contracted or remained stable. Clonality increased at ibrutinib response and stayed stable in sustained remission. At progression, however, it fell back toward baseline.

This table comes from immunoSEQ multiplex PCR, and its TCRdb copy is limited to in-frame clones, with some not included. The sample has fewer than 400,000 clones, around 66% seen once. The CDR3 contains 15 residues. The V end lost 5 bases, the J end lost 0 bases, and 14 bases lay between the germline ends. In germline, CDR1 is SGHAT, CDR2 FQNNGV. Comment on this clone: Its specificity is unknown.

The sequence derives from a human donor with chronic lymphocytic leukemia. This rearrangement joins TRBV11-2 to TRBJ2-7; D may be TRBD2 (7 bases). The sequencing used PBMCs, collected after 36 months of ibrutinib treatment. In DNA form, the CDR3 reads TGTGCCAGCAGCATTGGGGGGGCCCCCTCCTACGAGCAGTACTTC. This encodes CASSIGGAPSYEQYF.